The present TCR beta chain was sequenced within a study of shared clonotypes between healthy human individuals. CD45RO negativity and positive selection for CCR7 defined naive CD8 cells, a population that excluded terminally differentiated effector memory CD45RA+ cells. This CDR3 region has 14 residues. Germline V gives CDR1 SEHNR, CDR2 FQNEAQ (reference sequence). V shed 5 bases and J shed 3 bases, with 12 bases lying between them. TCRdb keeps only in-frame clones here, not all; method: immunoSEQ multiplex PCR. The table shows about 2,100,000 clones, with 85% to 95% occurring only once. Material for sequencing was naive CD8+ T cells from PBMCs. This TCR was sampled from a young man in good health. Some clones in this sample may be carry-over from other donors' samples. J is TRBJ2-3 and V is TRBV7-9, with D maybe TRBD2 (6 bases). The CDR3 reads CASSPFRGTDTQYF. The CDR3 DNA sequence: TGTGCCAGCAGCCCCTTCCGGGGGACAGATACGCAGTATTTT.